Sequencing of this T cell receptor beta chain was carried out in a study of blood T cell repertoires in COVID-19. In its sample, this clone was seen a few times. The V gene end was trimmed by 2 bases and the J gene end by 2 bases; junction bases not matched to a gene: 6. CDR1 is MNHEY, CDR2 SVGAGI, per germline. The CDR3 has 15 amino acids. The method was immunoSEQ multiplex PCR; TCRdb's version includes in-frame clones alone and lacks a portion of them. The sample lists around 310,000 clones; over 85% were seen once. The receptor was isolated from a woman aged 25 to 39 who had recovered from COVID-19. The chain links TRBV6-5 to TRBJ2-7; TRBD1 matches 7 bases. Sample: PBMCs or T cells enriched from blood (not recorded which). The CDR3 reads CASSYGAGGAYEQYF. DNA of the CDR3: TGTGCCAGCAGTTACGGTGCAGGGGGAGCCTACGAGCAGTACTTC.